Below, one T cell receptor beta chain is given with its context. What it binds is not known. Profiled with immunoSEQ multiplex PCR; TCRdb holds only in-frame clones, not every one. The repertoire holds 65,000 to 90,000 clones, roughly 85% seen once, with roughly 1.2% in the top ten. The sample originates from a study of T cell responses to AZD1222 COVID-19 vaccine. Findings and caveats of the study: Nearly half of the spike-specific TCRs reportedly recognize variant regions that carry no mutations.

There are 16 residues in the CDR3. V lost 4 bases to trimming and J lost 5 bases, with 19 bases between them. The germline V gene encodes CDR1 SGHTA and CDR2 FQGTGA. The starting material was peripheral blood, obtained 28 days after the second AZD1222 dose. The chain uses TRBV7-3 and TRBJ2-3; TRBD1 might be the D (8 bases). The sequence derives from an adult who received the AZD1222 COVID-19 vaccine. CDR3 residues: CASSSGRTGGEDTQYF. The CDR3 DNA reads as TGTGCCAGCAGCTCAGGCCGTACAGGGGGGGAAGATACGCAGTATTTT.